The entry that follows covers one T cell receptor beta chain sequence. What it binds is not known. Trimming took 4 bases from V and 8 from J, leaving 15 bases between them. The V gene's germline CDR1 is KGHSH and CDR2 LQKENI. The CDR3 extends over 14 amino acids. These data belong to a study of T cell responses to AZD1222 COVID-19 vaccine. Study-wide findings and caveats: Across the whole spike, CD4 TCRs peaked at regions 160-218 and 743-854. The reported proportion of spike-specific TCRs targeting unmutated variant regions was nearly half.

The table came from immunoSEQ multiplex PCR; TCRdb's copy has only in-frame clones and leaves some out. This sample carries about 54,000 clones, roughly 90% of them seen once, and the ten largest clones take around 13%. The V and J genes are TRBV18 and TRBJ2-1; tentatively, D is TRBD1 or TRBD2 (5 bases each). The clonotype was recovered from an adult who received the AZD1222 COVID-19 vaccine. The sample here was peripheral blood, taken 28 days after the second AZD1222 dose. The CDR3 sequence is CASSLGTSRDEQFF. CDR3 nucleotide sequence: TGTGCCAGCTCACTAGGGACCTCGCGGGATGAGCAGTTCTTC.